This T cell receptor beta chain was sequenced for a study of prognosis after radiotherapy for stage I lung cancer. Points from the study as a whole: Usage of TRBV and TRBJ genes reportedly differed between metastatic and non-metastatic patients.

As regards this clonotype: The antigen is unknown.

This CDR3 spans 14 amino acids. Germline V gene data show CDR1 as MDHEN and CDR2 as SYDVKM. Trimming took off 2 bases at V and 5 bases at J, with 12 bases between the two ends. Researchers used two-round multiplex PCR to amplify TCR beta CDR3 starting from genomic DNA. Amplification in first-round PCR relied on primers specific to each TRBV and TRBJ gene. TCRdb re-called the multiplex PCR reads with MiXCR, one entry per CDR3 protein. The data show about 20,000 distinct CDR3 sequences, around 46% seen once. The chain uses TRBV28 and TRBJ1-2; D unclear. The source of this sequence is a donor aged 50 or older with non-small cell lung cancer. Here the sequenced sample was PBMCs, taken before or after stereotactic body radiation therapy (not recorded which). The CDR3 region is CASSLPSPGYGYTF. As DNA, the CDR3 is TGTGCCAGCAGTTTACCGAGCCCGGGGTATGGCTACACCTTC.